The rows below give T cell receptor beta chains drawn from one sample of a study of cytomegalovirus exposure and HLA in healthy donors. TCRdb keeps only in-frame clones here, not all; method: immunoSEQ multiplex PCR. The sample carries 200,000 to 250,000 clones, 82% recorded once. Sequencing was carried out using PBMCs. The origin of the receptors is a woman aged 40 to 50 in good health and CMV-seropositive. CDR3s include the opening cysteine and the closing phenylalanine or tryptophan. A D gene is named only where the DNA matches it firmly. Only part of the rows carry a size: once, few, many, or a class if the clone is expanded.

CDR3aa: CASAGTSGGYTDTQYF; CDR3nt: TGTGCCAGCGCCGGGACTAGCGGGGGGTACACAGATACGCAGTATTTT; j_gene: TRBJ2-3; abundance: once; v_gene: TRBV2; d_gene: TRBD2
CDR3aa: CASSARTGHTGELFF; CDR3nt: TGTGCCAGCAGCGCCCGGACAGGTCACACCGGGGAGCTGTTTTTT; j_gene: TRBJ2-2; abundance: .; v_gene: TRBV11-3; d_gene: TRBD1
CDR3aa: CASSGAPGANVLTF; CDR3nt: TGTGCCAGCAGCGGCGCCCCTGGGGCCAACGTCCTGACTTTC; j_gene: TRBJ2-6; abundance: once; v_gene: TRBV9; d_gene: .
CDR3aa: CASSRETGLRYTEAFF; CDR3nt: TGTGCCAGTAGCAGGGAGACAGGTTTGAGGTACACTGAAGCTTTCTTT; j_gene: TRBJ1-1; abundance: .; v_gene: TRBV19; d_gene: .
CDR3aa: CASSAARSNEQFF; CDR3nt: TGTGCCAGCAGCGCGGCTAGGTCGAATGAGCAGTTCTTC; j_gene: TRBJ2-1; abundance: .; v_gene: TRBV9; d_gene: .
CDR3aa: CSTSESGTTDTQYF; CDR3nt: TGCAGCACTTCGGAAAGCGGAACCACAGATACGCAGTATTTT; j_gene: TRBJ2-3; abundance: .; v_gene: TRBV29-1; d_gene: .
CDR3aa: CASSEALSINTEAFF; CDR3nt: TGTGCCAGCAGTGAAGCTCTATCTATTAACACTGAAGCTTTCTTT; j_gene: TRBJ1-1; abundance: .; v_gene: TRBV6-1; d_gene: .
CDR3aa: CASRPGRGFYNQPQHF; CDR3nt: TGTGCCAGTAGACCCGGCAGGGGGTTTTACAATCAGCCCCAGCATTTT; j_gene: TRBJ1-5; abundance: .; v_gene: TRBV19; d_gene: TRBD1
CDR3aa: CASSLGGRGPGELFF; CDR3nt: TGTGCCAGCAGCTTAGGCGGGAGAGGCCCCGGGGAGCTGTTTTTT; j_gene: TRBJ2-2; abundance: .; v_gene: TRBV7-2; d_gene: TRBD2
CDR3aa: CASSPGLAGQETQYF; CDR3nt: TGTGCCAGCAGCCCGGGACTAGCGGGACAAGAGACCCAGTACTTC; j_gene: TRBJ2-5; abundance: .; v_gene: TRBV7-3; d_gene: TRBD2
CDR3aa: CASSKGLAGISYEQYF; CDR3nt: TGTGCCAGCAGCAAAGGACTAGCGGGGATTTCCTACGAGCAGTACTTC; j_gene: TRBJ2-7; abundance: few; v_gene: TRBV11-1; d_gene: TRBD2
CDR3aa: CAWSVGGGSYEQYF; CDR3nt: TGTGCCTGGAGTGTCGGCGGAGGATCATACGAGCAGTACTTC; j_gene: TRBJ2-7; abundance: .; v_gene: TRBV30; d_gene: .
CDR3aa: CASSLGTSIYNEQFF; CDR3nt: TGTGCCAGCAGCCTCGGGACTAGCATATACAATGAGCAGTTCTTC; j_gene: TRBJ2-1; abundance: few; v_gene: TRBV9; d_gene: TRBD2
CDR3aa: CATSRVGENTEAFF; CDR3nt: TGTGCCACCAGCAGAGTAGGGGAGAACACTGAAGCTTTCTTT; j_gene: TRBJ1-1; abundance: few; v_gene: TRBV15; d_gene: .
CDR3aa: CASSLMGGQGNTIYF; CDR3nt: TGCGCCAGCAGCTTGATGGGGGGGCAAGGAAACACCATATATTTT; j_gene: TRBJ1-3; abundance: .; v_gene: TRBV5-1; d_gene: .
CDR3aa: CASSWTGYTEAFF; CDR3nt: TGCGCCAGCAGCTGGACAGGGTACACTGAAGCTTTCTTT; j_gene: TRBJ1-1; abundance: .; v_gene: TRBV5-1; d_gene: TRBD1
CDR3aa: CASSSYPRGGVYEQYF; CDR3nt: TGCGCCAGCAGCTCGTACCCGAGGGGCGGGGTCTACGAGCAGTACTTC; j_gene: TRBJ2-7; abundance: .; v_gene: TRBV5-1; d_gene: .
CDR3aa: CASNLGASYEQYF; CDR3nt: TGTGCCAGCAATCTAGGGGCTTCCTACGAGCAGTACTTC; j_gene: TRBJ2-7; abundance: .; v_gene: TRBV2; d_gene: .
CDR3aa: CASSHYGGSGATYNEQFF; CDR3nt: TGTGCCAGCAGCCACTACGGAGGTAGCGGGGCTACCTACAATGAGCAGTTCTTC; j_gene: TRBJ2-1; abundance: .; v_gene: TRBV14; d_gene: TRBD2
CDR3aa: CAIRDRGRHGYTF; CDR3nt: TGTGCCATCAGAGACAGGGGGCGACATGGCTACACCTTC; j_gene: TRBJ1-2; abundance: .; v_gene: TRBV10-3; d_gene: TRBD1
CDR3aa: CASSLDTGQETQYF; CDR3nt: TGCGCCAGCAGCTTGGACACAGGCCAAGAGACCCAGTACTTC; j_gene: TRBJ2-5; abundance: .; v_gene: TRBV5-1; d_gene: .
CDR3aa: CASSGGSITIYF; CDR3nt: TGTGCCAGTAGTGGGGGGAGTATCACCATATATTTT; j_gene: TRBJ1-3; abundance: few; v_gene: TRBV19; d_gene: .
CDR3aa: CARKRGGGETQYF; CDR3nt: TGTGCCCGGAAGCGGGGAGGAGGAGAGACCCAGTACTTC; j_gene: TRBJ2-5; abundance: .; v_gene: TRBV30; d_gene: TRBD2
CDR3aa: CASSQEDRGREKLFF; CDR3nt: TGTGCCAGCAGCCAAGAGGACAGGGGGAGAGAGAAACTGTTTTTT; j_gene: TRBJ1-4; abundance: .; v_gene: TRBV4-2; d_gene: TRBD1
CDR3aa: CASTPQLTSSTDTQYF; CDR3nt: TGTGCCAGCACCCCGCAGTTGACTAGCAGCACAGATACGCAGTATTTT; j_gene: TRBJ2-3; abundance: .; v_gene: TRBV7-9; d_gene: TRBD2
CDR3aa: CASSLDRRGQGTDTQYF; CDR3nt: TGTGCCAGCAGCTTGGATCGAAGGGGGCAGGGCACAGATACGCAGTATTTT; j_gene: TRBJ2-3; abundance: .; v_gene: TRBV11-2; d_gene: TRBD1
CDR3aa: CASSLGQGSNEQYF; CDR3nt: TGTGCCAGCAGCTTAGGACAGGGTAGCAACGAGCAGTACTTC; j_gene: TRBJ2-7; abundance: .; v_gene: TRBV7-6; d_gene: TRBD1
CDR3aa: CASSLTVYGYTF; CDR3nt: TGTGCCAGTAGTCTGACAGTCTATGGCTACACCTTC; j_gene: TRBJ1-2; abundance: .; v_gene: TRBV19; d_gene: .
CDR3aa: CAWSGGAEGEQYF; CDR3nt: TGTGCCTGGAGCGGGGGGGCAGAAGGCGAGCAGTACTTC; j_gene: TRBJ2-7; abundance: .; v_gene: TRBV30; d_gene: TRBD2
CDR3aa: CASSFGTSGIYEQYF; CDR3nt: TGTGCCAGCAGTTTCGGGACTAGCGGGATTTACGAGCAGTACTTC; j_gene: TRBJ2-7; abundance: few; v_gene: TRBV27; d_gene: TRBD2
CDR3aa: CASSIAGGGSTDTQYF; CDR3nt: TGCGCCAGCAGCATTGCGGGCGGGGGGAGCACAGATACGCAGTATTTT; j_gene: TRBJ2-3; abundance: .; v_gene: TRBV5-1; d_gene: TRBD2
CDR3aa: CAWSVTGSGNTIYF; CDR3nt: TGTGCCTGGAGTGTAACGGGATCCGGAAACACCATATATTTT; j_gene: TRBJ1-3; abundance: .; v_gene: TRBV30; d_gene: .
CDR3aa: CAISSYRGPLHF; CDR3nt: TGTGCCATCAGCAGTTATAGGGGACCCCTCCACTTT; j_gene: TRBJ1-6; abundance: .; v_gene: TRBV10-3; d_gene: .
CDR3aa: CASSQVGGRGPDTQYF; CDR3nt: TGTGCCAGCAGCCAAGTTGGCGGGAGGGGCCCAGATACGCAGTATTTT; j_gene: TRBJ2-3; abundance: .; v_gene: TRBV4-2; d_gene: TRBD2
CDR3aa: CASSGGTGGIQPQHF; CDR3nt: TGTGCCAGCAGTGGGGGGACAGGGGGCATTCAGCCCCAGCATTTT; j_gene: TRBJ1-5; abundance: .; v_gene: TRBV2; d_gene: TRBD1
CDR3aa: CAWSLGRQETQYF; CDR3nt: TGTGCCTGGAGTCTAGGGAGGCAAGAGACCCAGTACTTC; j_gene: TRBJ2-5; abundance: .; v_gene: TRBV30; d_gene: .
CDR3aa: CASSFGLGGGNQPQHF; CDR3nt: TGTGCCAGCAGCTTTGGATTAGGGGGTGGCAATCAGCCCCAGCATTTT; j_gene: TRBJ1-5; abundance: .; v_gene: TRBV7-9; d_gene: .
CDR3aa: CASSLRTGITGELFF; CDR3nt: TGTGCCAGCAGCTTAAGGACAGGGATAACCGGGGAGCTGTTTTTT; j_gene: TRBJ2-2; abundance: .; v_gene: TRBV11-3; d_gene: TRBD1
CDR3aa: CASTEISTDTQYF; CDR3nt: TGTGCCAGCACAGAAATTAGCACAGATACGCAGTATTTT; j_gene: TRBJ2-3; abundance: .; v_gene: TRBV7-8; d_gene: .
CDR3aa: CASSQGQGNGYTF; CDR3nt: TGCGCCAGCAGCCAGGGACAGGGGAACGGCTACACCTTC; j_gene: TRBJ1-2; abundance: .; v_gene: TRBV5-1; d_gene: TRBD1
CDR3aa: CAWSRGRGIAKNIQYF; CDR3nt: TGTGCCTGGAGTCGGGGTAGAGGGATAGCCAAAAACATTCAGTACTTC; j_gene: TRBJ2-4; abundance: few; v_gene: TRBV30; d_gene: .
CDR3aa: CASSRGQVYEKLFF; CDR3nt: TGCGCCAGCAGTAGGGGACAGGTTTATGAAAAACTGTTTTTT; j_gene: TRBJ1-4; abundance: .; v_gene: TRBV5-1; d_gene: TRBD1
CDR3aa: CASSQIVTGGGVEQFF; CDR3nt: TGTGCCAGCAGCCAAATTGTTACGGGAGGAGGGGTTGAGCAGTTCTTC; j_gene: TRBJ2-1; abundance: .; v_gene: TRBV4-2; d_gene: TRBD2
CDR3aa: CASSLGGGAYEQFF; CDR3nt: TGTGCCAGCAGCTTAGGCGGGGGGGCATATGAGCAGTTCTTC; j_gene: TRBJ2-1; abundance: .; v_gene: TRBV7-3; d_gene: TRBD2
CDR3aa: CASSRGQGQGSSYEQYF; CDR3nt: TGTGCCAGCTCACGGGGACAGGGGCAGGGGAGCTCCTACGAGCAGTACTTC; j_gene: TRBJ2-7; abundance: .; v_gene: TRBV18; d_gene: TRBD1
CDR3aa: CASSLGSGGMLYTQYF; CDR3nt: TGTGCCAGCAGCTTAGGGAGCGGGGGGATGCTGTATACGCAGTATTTT; j_gene: TRBJ2-3; abundance: .; v_gene: TRBV7-2; d_gene: TRBD2
CDR3aa: CASSSRGTEAFF; CDR3nt: TGTGCCAGCAGTTCTCGGGGAACTGAAGCTTTCTTT; j_gene: TRBJ1-1; abundance: .; v_gene: TRBV7-9; d_gene: .
CDR3aa: CSVDTSTYNEQFF; CDR3nt: TGCAGCGTTGATACGAGTACCTACAATGAGCAGTTCTTC; j_gene: TRBJ2-1; abundance: .; v_gene: TRBV29-1; d_gene: .